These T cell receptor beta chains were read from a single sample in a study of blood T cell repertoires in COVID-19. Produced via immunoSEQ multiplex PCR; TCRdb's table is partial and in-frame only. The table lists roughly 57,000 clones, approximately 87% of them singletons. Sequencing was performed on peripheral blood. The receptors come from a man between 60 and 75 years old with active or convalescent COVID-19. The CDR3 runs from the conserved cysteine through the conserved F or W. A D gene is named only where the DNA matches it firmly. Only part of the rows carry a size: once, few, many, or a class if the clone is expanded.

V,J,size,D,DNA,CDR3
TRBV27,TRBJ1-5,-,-,TGTGCCAGCCAATCTGGGACATGGGGCAATCAGCCCCAGCATTTT,CASQSGTWGNQPQHF
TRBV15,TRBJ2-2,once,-,TGTGCCACCCGGGTAGGGAACACCGGGGAGCTGTTTTTT,CATRVGNTGELFF
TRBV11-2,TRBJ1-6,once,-,TGTGCCAGCAGCCCGACGGTTGGAGATTATTCACCCCTCCACTTT,CASSPTVGDYSPLHF
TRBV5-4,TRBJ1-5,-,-,TGTGCCAGCAGCTTGGCCGGGGGGAATCAGCCCCAGCATTTT,CASSLAGGNQPQHF
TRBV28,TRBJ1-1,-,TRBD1,TGTGCCAGCAGTTTGAGGGACAGGAGGAACACTGAAGCTTTCTTT,CASSLRDRRNTEAFF
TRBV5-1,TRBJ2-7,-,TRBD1,TGCGCCAGCAGCTTGGCCGTCGGGACAGGAGACTACGAGCAGTACTTC,CASSLAVGTGDYEQYF
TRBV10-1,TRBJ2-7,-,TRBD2,TGCGCCAGCAGTGACGACATACTAGCGGACTCCTACGAGCAGTACTTC,CASSDDILADSYEQYF
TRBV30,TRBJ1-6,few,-,TGTGCCTGGACGGGGGAATATAATTCACCCCTCCACTTT,CAWTGEYNSPLHF
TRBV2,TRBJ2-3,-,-,TGTGCCAGCAGGAACGGGGGAGGCAGGGAAGATACGCAGTATTTT,CASRNGGGREDTQYF
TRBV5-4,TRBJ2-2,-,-,TGTGCCAGCAACCGGGATACCGGGGAGCTGTTTTTT,CASNRDTGELFF
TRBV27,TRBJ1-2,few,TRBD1,TGTGCCAGCAGACTCGACAGGGGCGAAAGCTATGGCTACACCTTC,CASRLDRGESYGYTF
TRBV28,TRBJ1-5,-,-,TGTGCCAGCACCCGCACCGGGAGAGGGCACGTCAATCAGCCCCAGCATTTT,CASTRTGRGHVNQPQHF
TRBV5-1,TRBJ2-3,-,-,TGCGCCAGCAGCTCAAAGGACTACACAGATACGCAGTATTTT,CASSSKDYTDTQYF
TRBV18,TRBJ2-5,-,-,TGTGCCAGCTCACCCGGGGGAGAGACCCAGTACTTC,CASSPGGETQYF
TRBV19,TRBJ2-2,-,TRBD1,TGTGCCAGTAGACGAGGACAGGGGGCGAACACCGGGGAGCTGTTTTTT,CASRRGQGANTGELFF
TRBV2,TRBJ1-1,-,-,TGTGCCAGCAGTGAACAGGGGAACACTGAAGCTTTCTTT,CASSEQGNTEAFF
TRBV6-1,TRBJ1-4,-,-,TGTGCCAGCAGTGAAGAGGGGAGGAGTGAAAAACTGTTTTTT,CASSEEGRSEKLFF
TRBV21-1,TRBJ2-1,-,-,TGTGCCAGCACCCTTTCTCCCGGGACAGGGAACTACAATGAGCAGTTCTTC,CASTLSPGTGNYNEQFF
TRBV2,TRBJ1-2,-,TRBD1,TGTGCCAGCAGTGAACAGGGGGCAGACTATGGCTACACCTTC,CASSEQGADYGYTF
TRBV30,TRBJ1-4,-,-,TGTGCCTGGAAACTATGGGCTAATGAAAAACTGTTTTTT,CAWKLWANEKLFF
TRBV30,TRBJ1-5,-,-,TGTGCCTGGAGTGTAGCCAGGGGTGGAAATCAGCCCCAGCATTTT,CAWSVARGGNQPQHF
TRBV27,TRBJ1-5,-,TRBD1,TGTGCCAGCAGTTCCCGGCAGGGGGGAATGTTCAATCAGCCCCAGCATTTT,CASSSRQGGMFNQPQHF
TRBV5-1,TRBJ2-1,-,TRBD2,TGCGCCAGCAGCGGCCTTCCTAGCGGGGAATACAATGAGCAGTTCTTC,CASSGLPSGEYNEQFF
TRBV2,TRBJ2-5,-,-,TGTGCCAGCAGAAGGTCCCCGGGACTCCAAGAGACCCAGTACTTC,CASRRSPGLQETQYF
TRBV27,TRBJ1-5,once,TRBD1,TGTGCCAGCAGTTCTATGACAGGGGGTAGCAATCAGCCCCAGCATTTT,CASSSMTGGSNQPQHF
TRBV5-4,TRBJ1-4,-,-,TGTGCCAGCAGCCACCTCGGAACAGAAAAAAATGAAAAACTGTTTTTT,CASSHLGTEKNEKLFF
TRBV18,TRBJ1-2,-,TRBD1,TGTGCCAGCTCACCCTCAGGGGGGAATGGCTACACCTTC,CASSPSGGNGYTF
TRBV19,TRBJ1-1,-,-,TGTGCCAGTAGTGACAGGCCCAACACTGAAGCTTTCTTT,CASSDRPNTEAFF
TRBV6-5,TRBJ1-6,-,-,TGTGCCAGCAGTTCGGGATTTAGTAATTCACCCCTCCACTTT,CASSSGFSNSPLHF
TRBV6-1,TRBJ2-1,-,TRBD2,TGTGCCAGCAGTGAAAGCAGCGGGAGGGCCATTGAGCAGTTCTTC,CASSESSGRAIEQFF
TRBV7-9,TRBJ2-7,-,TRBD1,TGTGCCAGCAGCCCGGGACAGGTGTTCGAGCAGTACTTC,CASSPGQVFEQYF